The source of this TCR beta chain is a study of blood T cell repertoires in COVID-19. Study overall: The origin of the acute and convalescent COVID-19 samples was the United States, Italy and Spain. The analysed material was cDNA or gDNA that came from T cells, B-cell-depleted T cells, or PBMCs.

Generated by immunoSEQ multiplex PCR, the TCRdb table keeps only in-frame clones and is missing some. Found here are 45,000 to 60,000 clones, roughly nine tenths of them singletons; the top ten hold 6% to 6.5%. The sequence was obtained from a man aged 65 to 85 with active COVID-19. The specimen sequenced was peripheral blood.

CDR3 residues: CASSRRLAGGRLSNTGELFF. The CDR3 nucleotides are TGTGCCAGCAGCCGTAGACTAGCGGGGGGCCGACTGTCGAACACCGGGGAGCTGTTTTTT. The rearrangement links TRBV5-4 to TRBJ2-2, with 13 bases aligning to TRBD2. CDR1 SGHNT and CDR2 YYREEE come from the germline V gene (reference sequence). The CDR3 totals 20 residues. The V gene end was trimmed by 4 bases and the J gene end by 0 bases; junction bases not matched to a gene: 12. Based on the CDR3 plus reference TRBV5-4 and TRBJ2-2, the full variable domain is ETGVTQSPTHLIKTRGQQVTLRCSSQSGHNTVSWYQQALGQGPQFIFQYYREEENGRGNFPPRFSGLQFPNYSSELNVNALELDDSALYLCASSRRLAGGRLSNTGELFFGEGSRLTVL.